This T cell receptor beta chain derives from a study of cytomegalovirus exposure and HLA in healthy donors. General study results and limits: With later analysis, a missense DCLRE1C variant became linked to TCR beta V- and J-gene trimming. High specificity and sensitivity for cytomegalovirus status were reported for the classifier. A previous analysis found most TCR beta V segments productive roughly 87% or roughly 30% of the time. TCR sequences were mostly rare, though some public TCRs occurred in many donors.

Primers: 60 Vbeta forward and 13 Jbeta reverse. The data were produced by immunoSEQ multiplex PCR, yet TCRdb's version contains in-frame clones alone and is incomplete. The sample records 230,000 or so clones, about 93% being singletons. Remarks on this clone: What it recognizes is unknown.

CDR1 is MNHEY, CDR2 SVGAGI, per germline. This CDR3 has 12 residues. Trimming pared 8 bases from V and 5 bases from J, leaving 12 bases between. What was sequenced was PBMCs. This chain links TRBV6-5 with TRBJ1-2; D might be TRBD1 (6 bases). The TCR originated in a girl aged 2-15 years in good health and CMV-seronegative. The CDR3: CASLSQGYGYTF. In DNA form, the CDR3 reads TGTGCCAGCTTAAGCCAGGGGTATGGCTACACCTTC.